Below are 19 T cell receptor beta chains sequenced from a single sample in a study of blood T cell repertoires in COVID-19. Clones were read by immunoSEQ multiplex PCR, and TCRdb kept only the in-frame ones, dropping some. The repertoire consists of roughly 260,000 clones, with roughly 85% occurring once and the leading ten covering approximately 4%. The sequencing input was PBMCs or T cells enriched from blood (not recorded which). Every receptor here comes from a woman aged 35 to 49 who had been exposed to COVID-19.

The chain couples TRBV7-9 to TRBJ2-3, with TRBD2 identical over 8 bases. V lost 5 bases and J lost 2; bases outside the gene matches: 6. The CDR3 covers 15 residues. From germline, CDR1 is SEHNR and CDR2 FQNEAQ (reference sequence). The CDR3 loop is CASSQSGGPTDTQYF. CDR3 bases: TGTGCCAGCAGCCAAAGCGGGGGACCCACAGATACGCAGTATTTT. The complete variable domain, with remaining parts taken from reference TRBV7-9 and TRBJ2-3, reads DTGVSQNPRHKITKRGQNVTFRCDPISEHNRLYWYRQTLGQGPEFLTYFQNEAQLEKSRLLSDRFSAERPKGSFSTLEIQRTEQGDSAMYLCASSQSGGPTDTQYFGPGTRLTVL.

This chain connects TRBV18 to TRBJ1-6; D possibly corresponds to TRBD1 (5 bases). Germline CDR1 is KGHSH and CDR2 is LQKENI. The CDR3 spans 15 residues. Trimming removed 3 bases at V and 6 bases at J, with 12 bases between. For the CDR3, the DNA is TGTGCCAGCTCACCCGGCGGGGGTTCTAATTCACCCCTCCACTTT. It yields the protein CASSPGGGSNSPLHF.

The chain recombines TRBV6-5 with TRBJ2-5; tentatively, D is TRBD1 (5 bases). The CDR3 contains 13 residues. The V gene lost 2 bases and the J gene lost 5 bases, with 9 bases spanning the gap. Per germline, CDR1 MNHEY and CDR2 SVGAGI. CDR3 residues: CASSYRGLETQYF. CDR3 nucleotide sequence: TGTGCCAGCAGTTACAGGGGATTGGAGACCCAGTACTTC.

The CDR3 coding sequence is TGTGCCAGCAGTGACGGGACAGGGGGCAATGAGCAGTTCTTC. This translates into CASSDGTGGNEQFF. This chain joins TRBV6-4 and TRBJ2-1; 11 positions match TRBD1. The germline V gene encodes CDR1 MRHNA and CDR2 SNTAGT. This CDR3 is built from 14 residues. V lost 2 bases to trimming and J lost 6 bases; unmatched junction nucleotides: 0.

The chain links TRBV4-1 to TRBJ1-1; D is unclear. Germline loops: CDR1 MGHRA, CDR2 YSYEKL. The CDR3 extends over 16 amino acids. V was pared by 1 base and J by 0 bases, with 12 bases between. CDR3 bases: TGCGCCAGCAGCCAAGGGCCCACAGCACTGAACACTGAAGCTTTCTTT. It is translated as CASSQGPTALNTEAFF.

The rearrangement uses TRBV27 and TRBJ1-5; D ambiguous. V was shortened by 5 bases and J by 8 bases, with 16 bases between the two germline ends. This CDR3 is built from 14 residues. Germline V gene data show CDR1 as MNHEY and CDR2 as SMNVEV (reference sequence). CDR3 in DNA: TGTGCCAGCAGTGAGAGACAACTCGGTGAGCCCCAGCATTTT. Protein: CASSERQLGEPQHF.

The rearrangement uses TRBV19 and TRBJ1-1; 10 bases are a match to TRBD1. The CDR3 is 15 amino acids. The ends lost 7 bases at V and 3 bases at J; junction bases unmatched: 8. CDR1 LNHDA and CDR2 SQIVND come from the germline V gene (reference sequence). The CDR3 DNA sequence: TGTGCCAGTATTGGGACAGGGGCCATGGACACTGAAGCTTTCTTT. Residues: CASIGTGAMDTEAFF.

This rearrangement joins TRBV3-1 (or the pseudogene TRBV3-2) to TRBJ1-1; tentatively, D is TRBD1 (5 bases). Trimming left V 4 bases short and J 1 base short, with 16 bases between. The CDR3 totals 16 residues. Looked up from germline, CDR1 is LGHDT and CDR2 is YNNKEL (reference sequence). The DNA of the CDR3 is TGTGCCAGCAGCCCCCGCCTCGGGGGGGAGAACACTGAAGCTTTCTTT. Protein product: CASSPRLGGENTEAFF.

The CDR3 loop is CASSLSRGTEAFF. The CDR3 DNA reads TGTGCCAGCAGCCTCTCCAGGGGGACTGAAGCTTTCTTT. The V call is TRBV11-1, the J call TRBJ1-1; the match to TRBD1 covers 7 bases. The V segment lost 5 bases and the J segment 5 bases; nucleotides outside the gene matches: 5. In germline, CDR1 is SGHAT, CDR2 FQDESV (reference sequence). The CDR3 loop spans 13 amino acids.

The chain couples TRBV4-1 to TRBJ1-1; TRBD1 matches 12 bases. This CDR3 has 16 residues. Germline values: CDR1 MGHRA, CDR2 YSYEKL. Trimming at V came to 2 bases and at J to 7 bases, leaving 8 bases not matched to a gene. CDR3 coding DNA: TGCGCCAGCAGCCAAATGGCGGGACAGGGGGCGATTGAAGCTTTCTTT. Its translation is CASSQMAGQGAIEAFF.

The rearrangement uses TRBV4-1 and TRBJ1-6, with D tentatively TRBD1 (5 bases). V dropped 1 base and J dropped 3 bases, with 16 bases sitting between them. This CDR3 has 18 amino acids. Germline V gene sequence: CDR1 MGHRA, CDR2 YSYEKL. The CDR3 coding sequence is TGCGCCAGCAGCCAAGTCGGGACCCGCGGGGTCTATAATTCACCCCTCCACTTT. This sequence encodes CASSQVGTRGVYNSPLHF.

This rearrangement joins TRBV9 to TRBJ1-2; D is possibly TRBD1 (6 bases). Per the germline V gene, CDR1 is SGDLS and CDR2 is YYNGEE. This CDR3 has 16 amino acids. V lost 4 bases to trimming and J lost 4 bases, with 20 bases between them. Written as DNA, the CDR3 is TGTGCCAGCAGCTCTCCGACAGGAGCCGCTGGCTATGGCTACACCTTC. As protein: CASSSPTGAAGYGYTF.

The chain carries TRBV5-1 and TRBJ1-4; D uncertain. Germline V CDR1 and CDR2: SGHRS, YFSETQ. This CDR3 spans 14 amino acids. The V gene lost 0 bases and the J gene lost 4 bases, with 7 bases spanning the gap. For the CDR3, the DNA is TGCGCCAGCAGCTTGGACAGTAATAATGAAAAACTGTTTTTT. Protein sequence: CASSLDSNNEKLFF.

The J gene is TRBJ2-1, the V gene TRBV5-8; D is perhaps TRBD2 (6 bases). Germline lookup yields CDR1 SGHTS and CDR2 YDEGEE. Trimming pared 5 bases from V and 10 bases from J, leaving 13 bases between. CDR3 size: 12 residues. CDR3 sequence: CASSPWREEQFF. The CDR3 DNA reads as TGTGCCAGCAGTCCCTGGAGGGAGGAGCAGTTCTTC.

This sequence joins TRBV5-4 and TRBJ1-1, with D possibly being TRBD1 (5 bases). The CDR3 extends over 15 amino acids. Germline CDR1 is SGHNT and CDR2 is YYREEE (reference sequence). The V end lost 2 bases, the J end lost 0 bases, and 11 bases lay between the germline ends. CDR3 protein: CASSFQGTLNTEAFF. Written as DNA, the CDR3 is TGTGCCAGCAGCTTTCAGGGAACCTTGAACACTGAAGCTTTCTTT. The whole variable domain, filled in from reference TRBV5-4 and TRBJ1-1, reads ETGVTQSPTHLIKTRGQQVTLRCSSQSGHNTVSWYQQALGQGPQFIFQYYREEENGRGNFPPRFSGLQFPNYSSELNVNALELDDSALYLCASSFQGTLNTEAFFGQGTRLTVV.

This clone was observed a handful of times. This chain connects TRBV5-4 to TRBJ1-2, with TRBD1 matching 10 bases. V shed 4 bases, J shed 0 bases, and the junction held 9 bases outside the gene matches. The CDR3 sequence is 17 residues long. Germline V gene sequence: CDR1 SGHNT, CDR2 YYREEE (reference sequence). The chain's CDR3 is CASSGSTGGVTNYGYTF. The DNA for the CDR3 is TGTGCCAGCAGCGGATCGACAGGGGGCGTAACTAACTATGGCTACACCTTC. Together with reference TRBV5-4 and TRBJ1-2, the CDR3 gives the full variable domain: ETGVTQSPTHLIKTRGQQVTLRCSSQSGHNTVSWYQQALGQGPQFIFQYYREEENGRGNFPPRFSGLQFPNYSSELNVNALELDDSALYLCASSGSTGGVTNYGYTFGSGTRLTVV.

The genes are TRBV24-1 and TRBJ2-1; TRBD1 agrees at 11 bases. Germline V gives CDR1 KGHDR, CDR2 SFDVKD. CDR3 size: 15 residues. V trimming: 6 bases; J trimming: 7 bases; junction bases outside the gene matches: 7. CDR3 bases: TGTGCCACCAGTTTCGGGACAGGGGGTGAAAATGAGCAGTTCTTC. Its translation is CATSFGTGGENEQFF.

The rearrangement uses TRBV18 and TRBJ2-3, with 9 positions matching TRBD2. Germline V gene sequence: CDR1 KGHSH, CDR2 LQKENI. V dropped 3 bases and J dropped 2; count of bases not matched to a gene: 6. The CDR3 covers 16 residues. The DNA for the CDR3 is TGTGCCAGCTCACCCAGACTAGCGGATAACACAGATACGCAGTATTTT. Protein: CASSPRLADNTDTQYF.

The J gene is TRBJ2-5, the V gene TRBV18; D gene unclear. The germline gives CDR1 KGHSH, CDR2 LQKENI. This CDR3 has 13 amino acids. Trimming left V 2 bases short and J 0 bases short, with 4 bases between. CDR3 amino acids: CASSPTHQETQYF. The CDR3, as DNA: TGTGCCAGCTCACCAACACACCAAGAGACCCAGTACTTC.